Presented here are 10 T cell receptor beta chains from one specimen sequenced in a study of monozygotic twins with inflammatory bowel disease. Reprocessing the 5' RACE reads, TCRdb reports a single entry for every CDR3 protein and omits DNA. The sample's table shows 300,000 to 400,000 distinct CDR3 sequences. Sequenced material: blood. The receptor set was obtained from a human donor with ulcerative colitis or Crohn's disease, or a healthy co-twin of an affected twin (not recorded which).

The chain has TRBV29-1 and TRBJ2-1; TCRdb's assignment of TRBD2 cannot be checked, as there is no DNA. This CDR3 has 14 amino acids. Germline CDR1 is SQVTM and CDR2 is ANQGSEA. CDR3 sequence: CSVGDGPTYNEQFF.

The chain recombines TRBV2 with TRBJ2-5; the TCRdb D gene call, TRBD2, has no DNA to confirm it. Germline V CDR1 and CDR2: SNHLY, FYNNEI. The CDR3 loop spans 14 amino acids. The CDR3 reads CASRGLAGDETQYF.

The chain joins TRBV5-8 to TRBJ1-5; the TCRdb D gene call, TRBD1, has no DNA to confirm it. Germline V gives CDR1 SGHTS, CDR2 YDEGEE. The CDR3 loop spans 14 amino acids. The CDR3 sequence is CASSPGASNQPQHF.

V usage is TRBV29-1 and J usage is TRBJ1-2; TCRdb's D call, TRBD1, is unchecked because there is no DNA. The CDR3 runs to 13 residues. Germline CDR1 is SQVTM and CDR2 is ANQGSEA. CDR3 protein: CSVERWGGQGYTF.

The rearrangement joins TRBV7-2 to TRBJ2-3; as DNA is missing, the TRBD1 call by TCRdb cannot be tested. Looked up from germline, CDR1 is SGHTA and CDR2 is FQGNSA. The CDR3 sequence is 13 residues long. The CDR3 here is CASSVSGGVPQYF. Complete variable domain (other parts from reference TRBV7-2 and TRBJ2-3): GAGVSQSPSNKVTEKGKDVELRCDPISGHTALYWYRQSLGQGLEFLIYFQGNSAPDKSGLPSDRFSAERTGGSVSTLTIQRTQQEDSAVYLCASSVSGGVPQYFGPGTRLTVL.

The chain uses TRBV28 and TRBJ2-2; lacking DNA, the TRBD1 call made by TCRdb goes unchecked. This CDR3 comprises 16 residues. The germline CDR1 and CDR2 sequences are MDHEN and SYDVKM. The CDR3 spells CASSSSWGPQTGELFF.

The V call is TRBV5-1, the J call TRBJ2-2. The CDR3 is 14 residues long. Germline V lookup: CDR1 SGHRS, CDR2 YFSETQ. CDR3 amino acids: CASSLGGITGELFF.

V usage is TRBV3-1 and J usage is TRBJ2-7. Germline-derived CDR1 and CDR2 are LGHDT and YNNKEL (reference sequence). The CDR3 consists of 17 residues. The CDR3 loop is CASSQVFRSASAYEQYF.

This CDR3 is CASSYALAGRAFF. The chain combines TRBV12-3 or TRBV12-4 with TRBJ1-1. The CDR3 totals 13 residues.

This chain connects TRBV7-9 to TRBJ1-6. The CDR3 runs to 13 residues. CDR1 SEHNR and CDR2 FQNEAQ come from the germline V gene (reference sequence). The CDR3 region is CASRRSPTEPLHF.